This TCR beta chain was identified during a study of CD8 T cells in ankylosing spondylitis. Study results and caveats: Disease-associated clones were reportedly significantly overrepresented in matched ankylosing spondylitis synovial fluid. Earlier authors reported some of these motif variants in reactive arthritis synovial fluid and blood. Several highly homologous variants formed a TCR beta motif that appeared characteristic of ankylosing spondylitis blood.

At least ten counts were recorded for this clonotype. What it recognizes is unknown. TCRdb re-derived calls from the 5' RACE reads in MiXCR, one entry per CDR3 protein. The sample gives about 25,000 distinct CDR3 sequences, 2.5% of which show up once; approximately 8.1% is in the top ten. V shed 1 base and J shed 3 bases, with 12 bases lying between them. Germline-derived CDR1 and CDR2 are SGDLS and YYNGEE. CDR3 size: 15 residues. This sequence originates from a female donor with ankylosing spondylitis or in good health (not recorded which). This chain links TRBV9 with TRBJ2-3; possibly TRBD1 for D (6 bases). Specimen: blood, either unsorted or a sorted T cell fraction (not recorded which). The CDR3 loop reads CASSVLTGRTDTQYF. The CDR3 nucleotides are TGTGCCAGCAGCGTATTGACAGGCCGGACAGATACGCAGTATTTT.